This TCR beta chain stems from a study of early T cells in non-severe SARS-CoV-2 infection (dated by TCRdb to the early 2020s). A note on the overall study: Bulk RNA from unsorted whole blood was used for TCR sequencing, so alpha and beta chains could not be paired. The study at large found these results: Matching against VDJdb was skewed toward anti-spike CD8 responses, likely underestimated virus-specific expansions, and missed private and CD4 specificities.

The library was generated by 5' RACE. The run used a NextSeq 500. To correct for sequencing error and PCR bias, the TCR library protocol tagged individual cDNA molecules with unique molecular identifiers. TCR alpha and beta chains were both sequenced, and the abundances of alpha and beta sequences in each sample were closely correlated with each other. The authors' analysis ran thus. V gene, J gene and CDR3 annotation of TCR sequences was performed with Decombinator V4. TCRs were defined as expanded if a significant change between any two time points was detected under a Poisson model with p below 0.0001. TCR abundances were normalised to the total number of TCRs sequenced per sample and expressed as counts per million. VDJdb, accessed 1 November 2021, was searched for CMV, EBV and SARS-CoV-2 annotated TCRs, with TCRs annotated for multiple antigens excluded. The public reads were run again by TCRdb, first through fastp at Q25 and then through MiXCR, and only productive beta chains were kept. A single entry per CDR3 protein holds the most common genes and DNA from its merged rows. The V and J calls and clone size are TCRdb's, not the authors'. The sample records tens of thousands of distinct CDR3 sequences, 5% to 6% of which are singletons. The ten largest clonotypes hold about 7% of the sample.

This clonotype was observed a handful of times. Its antigen is not yet known. Base-call qualities are not available, and no considerably larger clone is one nucleotide away. This was a case-control study nested in a cohort of healthcare workers in London, UK, who had nasopharyngeal swab PCR tests and blood samples taken every week. Healthcare workers were recruited between 23 and 31 March 2020, during the week of the UK lockdown, and were followed weekly for up to about 15 weeks. This clonotype originated in an adult who was a healthcare worker with PCR-confirmed SARS-CoV-2 infection or an uninfected control (not recorded which). The specimen was whole blood.

The DNA sequence is given as TGTGCCTGGAGTTTACTTTACAATGAGCAGTTCTTC. The encoded protein is CAWSLLYNEQFF. This chain is built from TRBV30 and TRBJ2-1, with no reliable assignment of the D segment. Per the germline V gene (reference sequence), GTSNPN is the CDR1 and SVGIG is the CDR2. V sheds 2 bases and J sheds 4 bases, leaving 6 bases between their ends. From its cysteine to its phenylalanine, the CDR3 spans 12 amino acids. Only the CDR3 portion is preserved as DNA: 36 bases, with reading frame beginning at the first base.